Each of the 23 T cell receptor beta chains below was sequenced from the same sample in a study of blood T cell repertoires in COVID-19 (dated by TCRdb to 2018 to 2021). Library preparation used the immunoSEQ multiplex PCR assay. The clones in this table, taken by TCRdb from immuneACCESS, are in-frame only. Not every clone is retained; where verified, under half of the shortfall comes from an unresolved V gene, and the cause of the rest is unknown. The sample table records 150,000 to 200,000 clones; around 89% of these occur just once. More than 0.75% of the sample is held by the ten biggest clonotypes. Sequenced material: PBMCs or T cells enriched from blood (not recorded which). All receptors derive from a woman under 30 who had recovered from COVID-19.

The rearrangement links TRBV7-6 to TRBJ2-2; D unresolved. Germline-derived CDR1 and CDR2 are SGHVS and FNYEAQ. This CDR3 region has 13 residues. Trimming took off 2 bases at V and 2 bases at J, with 3 bases between the two ends. This CDR3 reads CASSLTNTGELFF. The CDR3 nucleotides read TGTGCCAGCAGCTTAACAAACACCGGGGAGCTGTTTTTT.

J is TRBJ2-7 and V is TRBV28; 9 positions match TRBD1. The CDR3 sequence is 16 residues long. Germline V gene sequence: CDR1 MDHEN, CDR2 SYDVKM. The V segment lost 2 bases and the J segment 1 base; nucleotides outside the gene matches: 6. CDR3 DNA sequence: TGTGCCAGCAGTTTACTCTGGGACAGGGATTCCTACGAGCAGTACTTC. Its protein product is CASSLLWDRDSYEQYF. Variable domain in full (rest from reference TRBV28 and TRBJ2-7): DVKVTQSSRYLVKRTGEKVFLECVQDMDHENMFWYRQDPGLGLRLIYFSYDVKMKEKGDIPEGYSVSREKKERFSLILESASTNQTSMYLCASSLLWDRDSYEQYFGPGTRLTVT.

The V and J genes are TRBV5-6 and TRBJ1-5; a weak D match, TRBD1 (6 bases). CDR1 SGHDT and CDR2 YYEEEE come from the germline V gene. CDR3 size: 14 residues. V was pared by 4 bases and J by 1 base, with 9 bases between. CDR3 sequence reads: CASSLGQSNQPQHF. The CDR3 nucleotides read TGTGCCAGCAGCCTAGGACAGAGCAATCAGCCCCAGCATTTT. The full variable domain, its missing parts supplied by reference TRBV5-6 and TRBJ1-5, is DAGVTQSPTHLIKTRGQQVTLRCSPKSGHDTVSWYQQALGQGPQFIFQYYEEEERQRGNFPDRFSGHQFPNYSSELNVNALLLGDSALYLCASSLGQSNQPQHFGDGTRLSIL.

The V call is TRBV2, the J call TRBJ2-7; D perhaps matches TRBD1 (6 bases). The germline V gene encodes CDR1 SNHLY and CDR2 FYNNEI. The CDR3 sequence is 13 residues long. The CDR3: CAGQVNRDYEQYF. The CDR3 bases are TGTGCGGGGCAGGTAAACAGGGACTACGAGCAGTACTTC. The full variable domain, its missing parts supplied by reference TRBV2 and TRBJ2-7, is EPEVTQTPSHQVTQMGQEVILRCVPISNHLYFYWYRQILGQKVEFLVSFYNNEISEKSEIFDDQFSVERPDGSNFTLKIRSTKLEDSAMYFCAGQVNRDYEQYFGPGTRLTVT.

This rearrangement joins TRBV6-5 to TRBJ1-2; 8 nucleotides match TRBD1. V lost 7 bases to trimming and J lost 6 bases; unmatched junction nucleotides: 10. Germline CDR1 and CDR2: MNHEY and SVGAGI. This CDR3 has 14 residues. In DNA form, the CDR3 reads TGTGCCAGCATTAGTTTGGACAGGGCCAATGGCTACACCTTC. It specifies CASISLDRANGYTF.

The V and J genes are TRBV9 and TRBJ2-1; 14 nucleotides line up with TRBD2. Germline V lookup: CDR1 SGDLS, CDR2 YYNGEE. The CDR3 spans 16 residues. The ends lost 0 bases at V and 11 bases at J; junction bases unmatched: 7. CDR3 in amino acids: CASSVGGLAGEEKQFF. CDR3 nucleotides: TGTGCCAGCAGCGTAGGGGGACTAGCGGGAGAGGAGAAGCAGTTCTTC.

This chain uses TRBV5-6 with TRBJ1-5, with a tentative D call TRBD1 (5 bases). Looked up from germline, CDR1 is SGHDT and CDR2 is YYEEEE. The CDR3 runs to 15 residues. The V gene lost 7 bases and the J gene lost 2 bases, with 16 bases spanning the gap. CDR3 bases: TGTGCCAGCTCCGTCGGGGGATGGGGCAATCAGCCCCAGCATTTT. It is translated as CASSVGGWGNQPQHF. The whole variable domain, remainder taken from reference TRBV5-6 and TRBJ1-5, is DAGVTQSPTHLIKTRGQQVTLRCSPKSGHDTVSWYQQALGQGPQFIFQYYEEEERQRGNFPDRFSGHQFPNYSSELNVNALLLGDSALYLCASSVGGWGNQPQHFGDGTRLSIL.

V and J are TRBV11-2 and TRBJ1-1; 7 nucleotides line up with TRBD1. Germline V lookup: CDR1 SGHAT, CDR2 FQNNGV. This CDR3 has 14 residues. The V gene end was trimmed by 6 bases and the J gene end by 5 bases; junction bases not matched to a gene: 9. CDR3 bases: TGTGCCAGCAGACATTACAGGGGTCGGACTGAAGCTTTCTTT. Protein sequence: CASRHYRGRTEAFF.

V and J are TRBV30 and TRBJ2-6, with D perhaps TRBD1 (5 bases). Germline V lookup: CDR1 GTSNPN, CDR2 SVGIG (reference sequence). The CDR3 runs to 14 residues. V was pared by 5 bases and J by 0 bases, with 8 bases between. DNA for the CDR3: TGTGCCTGGGACACAGGCTCTGGGGCCAACGTCCTGACTTTC. Translation: CAWDTGSGANVLTF. Full variable domain (outside the CDR3, taken from reference TRBV30 and TRBJ2-6): SQTIHQWPATLVQPVGSPLSLECTVEGTSNPNLYWYRQAAGRGLQLLFYSVGIGQISSEVPQNLSASRPQDRQFILSSKKLLLSDSGFYLCAWDTGSGANVLTFGAGSRLTVL.

The gene calls are TRBV4-1 and TRBJ2-1; 8 nucleotides line up with TRBD2. The CDR3 totals 13 residues. J gave up 11 bases and V 4 bases, and 7 bases lay outside the gene matches. The germline V gene has CDR1 MGHRA and CDR2 YSYEKL. In DNA, the CDR3 is TGCGCCAGCAGCCCAGGACTAGCCGTTAAGCAGTTCTTC. Its translation: CASSPGLAVKQFF.

The rearrangement joins TRBV7-9 to TRBJ2-7; D is undetermined. This CDR3 spans 13 amino acids. V lost 8 bases, J lost 6 bases, and 17 bases lay in between. Germline V lookup: CDR1 SEHNR, CDR2 FQNEAQ (reference sequence). CDR3 residues: CASSDSALGEQYF. The CDR3 nucleotides read TGTGCCAGCTCAGACTCCGCTTTGGGCGAGCAGTACTTC.

This clone was recorded a few times. The chain couples TRBV9 to TRBJ2-1, with TRBD1 matching over 9 bases. After removal of 1 base from V and 7 bases from J, the junction contained 12 bases not matched to a gene. Germline assignment: CDR1 SGDLS and CDR2 YYNGEE. The CDR3 is 17 amino acids. The CDR3 reads CASSVNWGGTGRNEQFF. As DNA, the CDR3 is TGTGCCAGCAGCGTAAATTGGGGAGGGACAGGGAGGAATGAGCAGTTCTTC.

Only a few counts were recorded for this clone. CDR3 nucleotide sequence: TGTGCCAGCAGCCCGGACAGAGCTAACTATGGCTACACCTTC. It encodes CASSPDRANYGYTF. The genes are TRBV7-3 and TRBJ1-2; D is possibly TRBD1 (6 bases). The CDR3 length is 14 residues. Germline V gene sequence: CDR1 SGHTA, CDR2 FQGTGA. V was shortened by 5 bases and J by 0 bases, with 10 bases between the two germline ends.

V and J are TRBV12-5 and TRBJ2-3, with D possibly matching TRBD1 (6 bases). Germline V gene data show CDR1 as LGHNT and CDR2 as FRNRAP. The CDR3 contains 15 residues. V lost 0 bases and J 3 bases, leaving 10 bases between the germline ends. For the CDR3, the DNA is TGTGCTAGTGGTTTGGTACACAGGGAAACAGATACGCAGTATTTT. As protein: CASGLVHRETDTQYF.

The chain carries TRBV28 and TRBJ1-2, with TRBD1 identical over 8 bases. Unmatched junction bases numbered 11, after V lost 3 bases and J lost 8 bases. The CDR3 is 15 residues long. CDR1 MDHEN and CDR2 SYDVKM come from the germline V gene. CDR3 loop: CASSFSAGGAGGYTF. CDR3 bases: TGTGCCAGCAGTTTCAGTGCAGGGGGCGCTGGGGGCTACACCTTC.

The rearrangement links TRBV5-6 to TRBJ1-1, with D possibly being TRBD1 (5 bases). Trimming pared 2 bases from V and 0 bases from J, leaving 11 bases between. Germline V CDR1 and CDR2: SGHDT, YYEEEE. This CDR3 spans 15 amino acids. The CDR3 nucleotides read TGTGCCAGCAGCTTTACGGGACTCCTGAACACTGAAGCTTTCTTT. It encodes CASSFTGLLNTEAFF.

This sequence joins TRBV7-8 and TRBJ1-6; a possible D gene is TRBD1 (5 bases). Germline CDR1 is SGHVS and CDR2 is FQNEAQ. V dropped 5 bases and J dropped 10 bases, with 18 bases sitting between them. CDR3 length: 15 amino acids. The CDR3 reads CASSPSGYPVSPLHF. The CDR3 DNA sequence: TGTGCCAGCAGCCCATCAGGGTATCCGGTGTCACCCCTCCACTTT.

The chain uses TRBV10-3 and TRBJ1-4, with D perhaps matching TRBD1 (5 bases). Per germline, CDR1 ENHRY and CDR2 SYGVKD. Trimming stripped 3 bases from V and 0 bases from J, with 5 bases between. The CDR3 contains 14 residues. For the CDR3, the DNA is TGTGCCATCAGTGAACAGGCAACTAATGAAAAACTGTTTTTT. This translates into CAISEQATNEKLFF.

The chain couples TRBV9 to TRBJ1-3; perhaps TRBD1 as D (5 bases). The CDR3 spans 16 residues. V dropped 4 bases and J dropped 4 bases, with 18 bases sitting between them. In germline, CDR1 is SGDLS, CDR2 YYNGEE. CDR3 nucleotide sequence: TGTGCCAGCAGCCCTCACTCCTCCGGGGGGGGAAACACCATATATTTT. Its translation is CASSPHSSGGGNTIYF.

The chain employs TRBV9 and TRBJ1-5, with 8 bases fitting TRBD1. Looked up from germline, CDR1 is SGDLS and CDR2 is YYNGEE. This CDR3 region has 14 residues. V was clipped by 4 bases and J by 7 bases; unmatched bases: 7. The CDR3 DNA reads as TGTGCCAGCAGCCCGGGACAGGCTGGGCAGCCCCAGCATTTT. Translating it yields CASSPGQAGQPQHF.

This clone occurred once. The rearrangement links TRBV5-4 to TRBJ1-6; D is possibly TRBD1 (5 bases). The germline V gene encodes CDR1 SGHNT and CDR2 YYREEE (reference sequence). The CDR3 is 14 residues long. V lost 1 base and J 5 bases, leaving 7 bases between the germline ends. Here the CDR3 reads CASSLQGNNSPLHF. DNA for the CDR3: TGTGCCAGCAGCTTGCAGGGAAATAATTCACCCCTCCACTTT. Supplemented by reference TRBV5-4 and TRBJ1-6, the full variable domain reads ETGVTQSPTHLIKTRGQQVTLRCSSQSGHNTVSWYQQALGQGPQFIFQYYREEENGRGNFPPRFSGLQFPNYSSELNVNALELDDSALYLCASSLQGNNSPLHFGNGTRLTVT.

The chain has TRBV29-1 and TRBJ2-3, with D unresolved. The V gene's germline CDR1 is SQVTM and CDR2 ANQGSEA. This CDR3 region has 13 residues. Trimming removed 7 bases at V and 2 bases at J, with 13 bases between. The CDR3 reads CSGRGLFTDTQYF. The CDR3 DNA reads as TGCAGCGGCCGTGGCCTTTTCACAGATACGCAGTATTTT.

The table lists this clone with a count of one. The chain combines TRBV5-1 with TRBJ2-7; TRBD2 is a possible D gene (5 bases). The V gene lost 1 base and the J gene lost 7 bases, with 12 bases spanning the gap. Per the germline V gene, CDR1 is SGHRS and CDR2 is YFSETQ. This CDR3 has 13 residues. CDR3 protein: CASSLSTTGEQYF. In nucleotides, the CDR3 is TGCGCCAGCAGCTTGAGCACAACGGGGGAGCAGTACTTC.